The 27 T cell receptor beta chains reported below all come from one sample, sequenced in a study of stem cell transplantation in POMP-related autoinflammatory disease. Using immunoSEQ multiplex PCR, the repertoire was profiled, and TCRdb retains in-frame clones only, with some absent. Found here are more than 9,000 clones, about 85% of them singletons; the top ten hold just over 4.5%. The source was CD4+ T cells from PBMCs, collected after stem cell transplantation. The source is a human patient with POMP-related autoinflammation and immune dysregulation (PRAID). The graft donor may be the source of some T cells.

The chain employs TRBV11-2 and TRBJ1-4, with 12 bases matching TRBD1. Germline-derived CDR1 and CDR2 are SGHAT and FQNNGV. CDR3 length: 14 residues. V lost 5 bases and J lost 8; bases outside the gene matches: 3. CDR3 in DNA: TGTGCCAGCAGCGTGGGACAGGGGGCAGAAAAACTGTTTTTT. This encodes CASSVGQGAEKLFF.

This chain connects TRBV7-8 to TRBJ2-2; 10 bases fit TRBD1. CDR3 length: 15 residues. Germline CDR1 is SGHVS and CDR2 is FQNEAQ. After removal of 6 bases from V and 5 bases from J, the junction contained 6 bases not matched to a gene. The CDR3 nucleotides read TGTGCCAGCAGGCAGGGGACAGGGGAAACCGGGGAGCTGTTTTTT. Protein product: CASRQGTGETGELFF.

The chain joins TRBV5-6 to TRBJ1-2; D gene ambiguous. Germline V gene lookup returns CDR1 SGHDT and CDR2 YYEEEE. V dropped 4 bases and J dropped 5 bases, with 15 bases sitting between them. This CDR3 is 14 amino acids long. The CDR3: CASSPGRQGYGYTF. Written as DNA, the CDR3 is TGTGCCAGCAGCCCCGGGAGGCAAGGGTATGGCTACACCTTC. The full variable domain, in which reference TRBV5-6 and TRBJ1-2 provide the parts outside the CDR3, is DAGVTQSPTHLIKTRGQQVTLRCSPKSGHDTVSWYQQALGQGPQFIFQYYEEEERQRGNFPDRFSGHQFPNYSSELNVNALLLGDSALYLCASSPGRQGYGYTFGSGTRLTVV.

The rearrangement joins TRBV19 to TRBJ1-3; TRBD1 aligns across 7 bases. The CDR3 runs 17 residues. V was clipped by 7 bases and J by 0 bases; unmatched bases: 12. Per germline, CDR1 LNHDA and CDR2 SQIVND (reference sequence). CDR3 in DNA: TGTGCCAGTAATGATCCGGGACAGCTTTACTCTGGAAACACCATATATTTT. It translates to CASNDPGQLYSGNTIYF.

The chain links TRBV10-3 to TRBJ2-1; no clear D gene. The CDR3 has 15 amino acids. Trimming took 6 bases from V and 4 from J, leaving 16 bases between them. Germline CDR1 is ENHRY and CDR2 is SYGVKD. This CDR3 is CAIRGSSHDYNEQFF. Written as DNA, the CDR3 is TGTGCCATCAGGGGTTCCTCGCACGATTACAATGAGCAGTTCTTC.

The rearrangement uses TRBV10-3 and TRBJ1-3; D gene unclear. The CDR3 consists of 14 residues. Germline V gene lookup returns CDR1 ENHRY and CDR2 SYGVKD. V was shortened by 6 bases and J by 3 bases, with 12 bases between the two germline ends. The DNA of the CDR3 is TGTGCCATCAGGTCGGGCGGAGATGGAAACACCATATATTTT. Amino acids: CAIRSGGDGNTIYF.

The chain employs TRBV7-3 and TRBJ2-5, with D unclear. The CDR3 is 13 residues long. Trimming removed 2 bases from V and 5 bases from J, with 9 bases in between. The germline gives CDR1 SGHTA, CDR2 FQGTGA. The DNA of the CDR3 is TGTGCCAGCAGCTTAGAGCCTGCGGAGACCCAGTACTTC. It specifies CASSLEPAETQYF.

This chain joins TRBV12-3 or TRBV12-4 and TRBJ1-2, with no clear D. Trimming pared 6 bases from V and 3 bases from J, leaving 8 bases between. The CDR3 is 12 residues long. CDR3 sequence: CASRQRDYGYTF. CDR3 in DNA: TGTGCCAGCAGACAGAGGGACTATGGCTACACCTTC.

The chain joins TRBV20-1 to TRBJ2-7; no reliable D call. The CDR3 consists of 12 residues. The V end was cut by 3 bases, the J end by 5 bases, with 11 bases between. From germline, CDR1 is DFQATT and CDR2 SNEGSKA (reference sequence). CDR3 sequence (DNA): TGCAGTGCTAGTCTGGGGTCCCACGAGCAGTACTTC. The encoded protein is CSASLGSHEQYF.

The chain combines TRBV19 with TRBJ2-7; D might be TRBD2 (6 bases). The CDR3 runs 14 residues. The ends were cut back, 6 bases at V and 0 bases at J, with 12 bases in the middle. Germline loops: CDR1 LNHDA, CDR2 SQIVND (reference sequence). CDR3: CASRKDYNSYEQYF. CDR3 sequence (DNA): TGTGCCAGTAGGAAGGACTACAACTCCTACGAGCAGTACTTC.

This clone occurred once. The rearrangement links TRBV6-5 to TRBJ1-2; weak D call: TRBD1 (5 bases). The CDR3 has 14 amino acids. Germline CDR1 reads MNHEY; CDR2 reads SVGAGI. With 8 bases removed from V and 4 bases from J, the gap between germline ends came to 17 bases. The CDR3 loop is CASFLEGRGYGYTF. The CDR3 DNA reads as TGTGCCAGCTTTTTGGAGGGTAGGGGCTATGGCTACACCTTC.

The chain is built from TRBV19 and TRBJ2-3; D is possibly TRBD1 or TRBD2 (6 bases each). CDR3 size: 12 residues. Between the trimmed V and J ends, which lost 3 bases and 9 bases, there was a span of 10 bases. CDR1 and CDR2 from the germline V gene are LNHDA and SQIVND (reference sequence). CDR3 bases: TGTGCCAGTAGTATCCCGGGGGCCACGCAGTATTTT. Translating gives CASSIPGATQYF.

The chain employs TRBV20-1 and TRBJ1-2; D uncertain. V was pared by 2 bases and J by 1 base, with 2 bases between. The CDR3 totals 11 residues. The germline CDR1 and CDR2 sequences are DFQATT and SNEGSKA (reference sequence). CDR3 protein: CSARSNYGYTF. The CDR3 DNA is TGCAGTGCTAGAAGTAACTATGGCTACACCTTC.

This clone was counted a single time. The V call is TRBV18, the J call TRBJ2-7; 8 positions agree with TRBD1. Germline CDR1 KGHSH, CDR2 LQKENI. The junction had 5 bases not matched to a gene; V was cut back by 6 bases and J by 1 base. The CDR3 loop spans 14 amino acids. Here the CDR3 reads CASSRTGNSYEQYF. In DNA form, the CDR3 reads TGTGCCAGCTCCCGGACAGGGAATTCCTACGAGCAGTACTTC.

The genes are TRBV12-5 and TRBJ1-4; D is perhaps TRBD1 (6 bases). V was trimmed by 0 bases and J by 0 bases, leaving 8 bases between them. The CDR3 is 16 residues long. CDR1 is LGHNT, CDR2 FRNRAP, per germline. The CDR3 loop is CASGLVAGATNEKLFF. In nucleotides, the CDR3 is TGTGCTAGTGGTTTGGTGGCAGGGGCAACTAATGAAAAACTGTTTTTT. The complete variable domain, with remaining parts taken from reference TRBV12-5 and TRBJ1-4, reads DARVTQTPRHKVTEMGQEVTMRCQPILGHNTVFWYRQTMMQGLELLAYFRNRAPLDDSGMPKDRFSAEMPDATLATLKIQPSEPRDSAVYFCASGLVAGATNEKLFFGSGTQLSVL.

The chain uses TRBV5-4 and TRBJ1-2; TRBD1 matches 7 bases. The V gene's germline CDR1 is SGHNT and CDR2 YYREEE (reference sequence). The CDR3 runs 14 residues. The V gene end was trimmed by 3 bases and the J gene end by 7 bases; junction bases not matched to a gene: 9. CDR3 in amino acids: CASSSATTGRGYTF. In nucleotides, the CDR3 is TGTGCCAGCAGCTCGGCTACGACAGGGCGTGGCTACACCTTC.

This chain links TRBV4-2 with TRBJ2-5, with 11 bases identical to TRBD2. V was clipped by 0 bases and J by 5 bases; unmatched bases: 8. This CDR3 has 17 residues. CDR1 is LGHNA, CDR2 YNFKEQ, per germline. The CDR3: CASSQEGRASGRETQYF. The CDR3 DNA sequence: TGTGCCAGCAGCCAAGAAGGAAGGGCTAGCGGGAGGGAGACCCAGTACTTC.

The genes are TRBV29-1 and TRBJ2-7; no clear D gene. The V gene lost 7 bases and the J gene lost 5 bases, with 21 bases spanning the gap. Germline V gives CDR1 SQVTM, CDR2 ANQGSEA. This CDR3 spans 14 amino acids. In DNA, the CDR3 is TGCAGCGCTCAGGTTTTGCGGTCATCAGACGAGCAGTACTTC. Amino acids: CSAQVLRSSDEQYF.

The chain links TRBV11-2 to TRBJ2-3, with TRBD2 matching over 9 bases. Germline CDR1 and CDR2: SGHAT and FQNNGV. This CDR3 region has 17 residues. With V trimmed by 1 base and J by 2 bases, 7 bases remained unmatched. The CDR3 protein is CASSLGVLAGYTDTQYF. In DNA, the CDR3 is TGTGCCAGCAGCTTAGGGGTGCTAGCGGGGTACACAGATACGCAGTATTTT.

CDR3 sequence: CASSLPESSYNSPLHF. CDR3 nucleotides: TGTGCCAGCAGCTTACCGGAGAGCTCCTATAATTCACCCCTCCACTTT. The chain couples TRBV7-9 to TRBJ1-6; D remains ambiguous. The germline V and J ends were trimmed by 2 bases and 0 bases, with 8 bases remaining between them. Germline CDR1 is SEHNR and CDR2 is FQNEAQ (reference sequence). The CDR3 is made up of 16 amino acids.

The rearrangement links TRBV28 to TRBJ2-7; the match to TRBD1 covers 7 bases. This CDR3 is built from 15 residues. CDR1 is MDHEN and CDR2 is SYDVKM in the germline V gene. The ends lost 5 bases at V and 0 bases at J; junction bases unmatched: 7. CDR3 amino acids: CASSPQTGTSYEQYF. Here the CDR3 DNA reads TGTGCCAGCAGTCCTCAGACAGGGACCTCCTACGAGCAGTACTTC.

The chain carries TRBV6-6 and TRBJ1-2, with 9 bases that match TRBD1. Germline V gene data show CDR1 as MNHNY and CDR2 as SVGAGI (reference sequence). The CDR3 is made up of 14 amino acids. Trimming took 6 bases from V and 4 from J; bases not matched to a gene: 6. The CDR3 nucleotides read TGTGCCAGCAGCGACAGGGGGTCGGGCTATGGCTACACCTTC. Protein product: CASSDRGSGYGYTF.

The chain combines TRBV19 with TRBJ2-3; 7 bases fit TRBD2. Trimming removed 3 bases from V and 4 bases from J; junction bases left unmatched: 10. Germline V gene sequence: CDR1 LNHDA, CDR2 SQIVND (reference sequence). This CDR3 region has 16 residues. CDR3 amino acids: CASSIFWRESADTQYF. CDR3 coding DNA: TGTGCCAGTAGTATCTTTTGGCGGGAGTCCGCAGATACGCAGTATTTT. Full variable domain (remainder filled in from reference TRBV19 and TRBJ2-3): DGGITQSPKYLFRKEGQNVTLSCEQNLNHDAMYWYRQDPGQGLRLIYYSQIVNDFQKGDIAEGYSVSREKKESFPLTVTSAQKNPTAFYLCASSIFWRESADTQYFGPGTRLTVL.

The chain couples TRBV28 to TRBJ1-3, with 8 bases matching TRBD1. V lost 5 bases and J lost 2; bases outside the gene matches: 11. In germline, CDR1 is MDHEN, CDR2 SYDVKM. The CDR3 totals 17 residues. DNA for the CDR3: TGTGCCAGCAGTCCCGGAGGGCAGGGGGCTGCTGGAAACACCATATATTTT. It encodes CASSPGGQGAAGNTIYF.

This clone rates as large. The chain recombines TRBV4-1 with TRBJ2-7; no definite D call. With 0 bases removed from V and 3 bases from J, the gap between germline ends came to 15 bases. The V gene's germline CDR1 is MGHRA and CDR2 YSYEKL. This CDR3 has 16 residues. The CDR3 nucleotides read TGCGCCAGCAGCCAAGATGGTTGGGGTTCGGGCTACGAGCAGTACTTC. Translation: CASSQDGWGSGYEQYF.

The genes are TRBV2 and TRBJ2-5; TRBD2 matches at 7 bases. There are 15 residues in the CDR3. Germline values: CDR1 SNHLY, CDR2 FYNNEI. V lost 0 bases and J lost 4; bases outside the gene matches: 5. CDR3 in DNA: TGTGCCAGCAGTGAAGCTTTGGGGGGGGGAGAGACCCAGTACTTC. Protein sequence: CASSEALGGGETQYF.

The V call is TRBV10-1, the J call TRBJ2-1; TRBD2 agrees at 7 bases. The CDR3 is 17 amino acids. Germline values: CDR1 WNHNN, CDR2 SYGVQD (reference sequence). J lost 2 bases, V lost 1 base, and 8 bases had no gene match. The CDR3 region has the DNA TGCGCCAGCAGTGAGTGGATCGGAGCGGGAACCTACAATGAGCAGTTCTTC. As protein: CASSEWIGAGTYNEQFF.